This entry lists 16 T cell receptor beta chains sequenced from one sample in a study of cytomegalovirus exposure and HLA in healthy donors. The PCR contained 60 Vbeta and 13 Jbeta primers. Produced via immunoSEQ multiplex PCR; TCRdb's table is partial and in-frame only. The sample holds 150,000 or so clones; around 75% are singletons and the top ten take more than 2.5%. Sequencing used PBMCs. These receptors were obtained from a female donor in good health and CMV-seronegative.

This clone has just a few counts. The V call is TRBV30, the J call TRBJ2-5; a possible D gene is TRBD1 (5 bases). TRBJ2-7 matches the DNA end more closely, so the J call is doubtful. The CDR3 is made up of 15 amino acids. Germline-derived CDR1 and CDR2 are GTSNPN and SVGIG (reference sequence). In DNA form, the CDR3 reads TGTGCCTGGAGTGTTGACAGTCCCTATTCCTACGAGCAGTACTTC. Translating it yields CAWSVDSPYSYEQYF.

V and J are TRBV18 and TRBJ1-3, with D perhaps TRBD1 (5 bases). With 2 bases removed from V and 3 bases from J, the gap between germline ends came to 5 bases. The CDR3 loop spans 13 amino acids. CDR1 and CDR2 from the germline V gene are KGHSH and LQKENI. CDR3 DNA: TGTGCCAGCTCACCAGACAGTGGAAACACCATATATTTT. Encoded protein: CASSPDSGNTIYF. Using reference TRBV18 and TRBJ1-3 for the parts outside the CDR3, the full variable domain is NAGVMQNPRHLVRRRGQEARLRCSPMKGHSHVYWYRQLPEEGLKFMVYLQKENIIDESGMPKERFSAEFPKEGPSILRIQQVVRGDSAAYFCASSPDSGNTIYFGEGSWLTVV.

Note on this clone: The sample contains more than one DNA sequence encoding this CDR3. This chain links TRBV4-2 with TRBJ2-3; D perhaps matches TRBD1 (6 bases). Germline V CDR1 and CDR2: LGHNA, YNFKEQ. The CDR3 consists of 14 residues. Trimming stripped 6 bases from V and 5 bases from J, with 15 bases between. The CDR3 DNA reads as TGTGCCAGCAGTCCCCCCCAGGGGAAAGATACGCAGTATTTT. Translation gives CASSPPQGKDTQYF.

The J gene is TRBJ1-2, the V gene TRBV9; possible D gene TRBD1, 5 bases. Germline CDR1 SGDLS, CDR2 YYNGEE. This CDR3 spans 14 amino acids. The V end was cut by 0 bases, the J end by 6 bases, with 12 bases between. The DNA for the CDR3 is TGTGCCAGCAGCGTAGGGGGAGGGGTTGATGGCTACACCTTC. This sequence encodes CASSVGGGVDGYTF.

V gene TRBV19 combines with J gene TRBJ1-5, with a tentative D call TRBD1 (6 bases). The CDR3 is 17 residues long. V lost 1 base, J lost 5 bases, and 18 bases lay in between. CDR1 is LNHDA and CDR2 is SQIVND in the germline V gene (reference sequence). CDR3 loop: CASSIAHRDNLDQPQHF. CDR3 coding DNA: TGTGCCAGTAGTATAGCGCACAGGGATAACCTGGATCAGCCCCAGCATTTT.

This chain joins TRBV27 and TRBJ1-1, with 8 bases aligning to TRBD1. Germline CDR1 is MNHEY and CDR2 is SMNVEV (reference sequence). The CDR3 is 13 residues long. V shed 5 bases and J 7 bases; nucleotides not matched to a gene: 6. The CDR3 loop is CASSGQGANEAFF. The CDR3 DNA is TGTGCCAGCAGTGGACAGGGAGCGAATGAAGCTTTCTTT.

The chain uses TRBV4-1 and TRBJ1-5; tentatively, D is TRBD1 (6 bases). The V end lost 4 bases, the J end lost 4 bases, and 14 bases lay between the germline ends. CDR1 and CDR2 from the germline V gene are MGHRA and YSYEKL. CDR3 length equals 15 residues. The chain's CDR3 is CASSPRAGANQPQHF. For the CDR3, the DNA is TGCGCCAGCAGCCCCCGAGCGGGGGCTAATCAGCCCCAGCATTTT.

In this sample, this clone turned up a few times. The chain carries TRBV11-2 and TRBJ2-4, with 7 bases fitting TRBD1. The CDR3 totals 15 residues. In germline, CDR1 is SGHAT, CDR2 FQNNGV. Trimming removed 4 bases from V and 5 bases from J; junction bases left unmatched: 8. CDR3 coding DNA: TGTGCCAGCAGCTCCCACAGGGGTTCGGAAAACATTCAGTACTTC. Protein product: CASSSHRGSENIQYF.

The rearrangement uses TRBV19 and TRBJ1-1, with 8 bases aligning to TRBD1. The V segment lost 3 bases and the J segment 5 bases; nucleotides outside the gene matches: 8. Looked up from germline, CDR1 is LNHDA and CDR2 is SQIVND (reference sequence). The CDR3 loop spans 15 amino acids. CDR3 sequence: CASSMGRGRKTEAFF. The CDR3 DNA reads TGTGCCAGTAGTATGGGCAGGGGGCGGAAGACTGAAGCTTTCTTT.

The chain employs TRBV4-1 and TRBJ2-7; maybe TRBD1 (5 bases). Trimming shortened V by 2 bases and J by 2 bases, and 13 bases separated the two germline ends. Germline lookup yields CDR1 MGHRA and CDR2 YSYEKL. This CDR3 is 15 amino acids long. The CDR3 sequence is CASSQITGTPYEQYF. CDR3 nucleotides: TGCGCCAGCAGCCAAATTACAGGCACCCCCTACGAGCAGTACTTC.

CDR3 in amino acids: CASRAGQGSYGYTF. In DNA form, the CDR3 reads TGTGCCAGCAGGGCGGGACAGGGGAGTTATGGCTACACCTTC. The chain has TRBV2 and TRBJ1-2; 10 bases fit TRBD1. The CDR3 covers 14 residues. Germline CDR1 reads SNHLY; CDR2 reads FYNNEI. Trimming took 6 bases from V and 5 from J; bases not matched to a gene: 6.

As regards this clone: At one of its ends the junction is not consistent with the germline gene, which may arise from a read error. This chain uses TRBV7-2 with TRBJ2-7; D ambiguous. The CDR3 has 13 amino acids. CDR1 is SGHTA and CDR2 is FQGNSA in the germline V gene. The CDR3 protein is CVSSLSQAYEQYF. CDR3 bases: TGTGTCAGCAGCTTATCGCAGGCCTACGAGCAGTACTTC. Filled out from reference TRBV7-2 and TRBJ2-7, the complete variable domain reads GAGVSQSPSNKVTEKGKDVELRCDPISGHTALYWYRQSLGQGLEFLIYFQGNSAPDKSGLPSDRFSAERTGGSVSTLTIQRTQQEDSAVYLCVSSLSQAYEQYFGPGTRLTVT.

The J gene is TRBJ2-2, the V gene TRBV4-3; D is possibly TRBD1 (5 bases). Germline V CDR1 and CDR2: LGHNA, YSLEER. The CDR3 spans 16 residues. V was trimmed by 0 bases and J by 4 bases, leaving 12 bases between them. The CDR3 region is CASSQEGQGGTGELFF. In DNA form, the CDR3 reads TGCGCCAGCAGCCAAGAGGGCCAGGGCGGCACCGGGGAGCTGTTTTTT.

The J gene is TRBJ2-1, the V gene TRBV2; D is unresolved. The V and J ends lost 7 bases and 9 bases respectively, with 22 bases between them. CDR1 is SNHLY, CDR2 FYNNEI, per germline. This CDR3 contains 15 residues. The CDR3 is CASIPTDRVVGEQFF. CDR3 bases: TGTGCCAGCATTCCTACGGATCGGGTTGTTGGTGAGCAGTTCTTC.

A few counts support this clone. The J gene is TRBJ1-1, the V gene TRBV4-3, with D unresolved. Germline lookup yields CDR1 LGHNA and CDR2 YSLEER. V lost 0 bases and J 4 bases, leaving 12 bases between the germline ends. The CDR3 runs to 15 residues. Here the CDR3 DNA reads TGCGCCAGCAGCCAAGAGGAGAGGTCGTCCACTGAAGCTTTCTTT. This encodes CASSQEERSSTEAFF.

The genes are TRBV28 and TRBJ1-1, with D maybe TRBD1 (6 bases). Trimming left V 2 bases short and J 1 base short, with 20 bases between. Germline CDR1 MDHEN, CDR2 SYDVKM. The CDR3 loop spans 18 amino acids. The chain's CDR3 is CASSLRGRGAGTNTEAFF. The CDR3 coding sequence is TGTGCCAGCAGTTTAAGGGGGAGGGGGGCAGGGACGAACACTGAAGCTTTCTTT.